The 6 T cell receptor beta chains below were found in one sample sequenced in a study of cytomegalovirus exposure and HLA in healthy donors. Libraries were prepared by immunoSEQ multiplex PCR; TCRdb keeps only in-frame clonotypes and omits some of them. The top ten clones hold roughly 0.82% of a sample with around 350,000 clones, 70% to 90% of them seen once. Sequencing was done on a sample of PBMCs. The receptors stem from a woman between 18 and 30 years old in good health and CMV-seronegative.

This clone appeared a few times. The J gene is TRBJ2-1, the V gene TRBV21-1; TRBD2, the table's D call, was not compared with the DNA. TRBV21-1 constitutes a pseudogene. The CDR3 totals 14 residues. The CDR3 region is CASSKELAGNEQFF. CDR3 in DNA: TGTGCCAGCAGCAAAGAACTAGCGGGCAATGAGCAGTTCTTC.

CDR3 amino acids: CASSFQTGLEEQYF. CDR3 nucleotide sequence: TGTGCCAGCAGTTTCCAGACAGGGTTGGAAGAGCAGTACTTC. This rearrangement joins TRBV6-5 to TRBJ2-7, with TRBD1 matching over 7 bases. The germline CDR1 and CDR2 sequences are MNHEY and SVGAGI. The length of the CDR3 is 14 residues. The junction had 10 bases not matched to a gene; V was cut back by 4 bases and J by 7 bases.

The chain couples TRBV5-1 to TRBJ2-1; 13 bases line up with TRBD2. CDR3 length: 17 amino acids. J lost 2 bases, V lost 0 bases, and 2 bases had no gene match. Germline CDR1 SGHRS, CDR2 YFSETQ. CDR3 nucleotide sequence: TGCGCCAGCAGCTTGGCGACTAGCGGGAGGCCCTACAATGAGCAGTTCTTC. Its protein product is CASSLATSGRPYNEQFF. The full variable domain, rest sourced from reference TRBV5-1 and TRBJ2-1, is KAGVTQTPRYLIKTRGQQVTLSCSPISGHRSVSWYQQTPGQGLQFLFEYFSETQRNKGNFPGRFSGRQFSNSRSEMNVSTLELGDSALYLCASSLATSGRPYNEQFFGPGTRLTVL.

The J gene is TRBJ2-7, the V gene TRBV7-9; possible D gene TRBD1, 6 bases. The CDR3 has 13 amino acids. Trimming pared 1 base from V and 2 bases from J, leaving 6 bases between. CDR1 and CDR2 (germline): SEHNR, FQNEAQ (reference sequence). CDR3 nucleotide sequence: TGTGCCAGCAGCTTAGGGACAGCCTACGAGCAGTACTTC. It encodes CASSLGTAYEQYF.

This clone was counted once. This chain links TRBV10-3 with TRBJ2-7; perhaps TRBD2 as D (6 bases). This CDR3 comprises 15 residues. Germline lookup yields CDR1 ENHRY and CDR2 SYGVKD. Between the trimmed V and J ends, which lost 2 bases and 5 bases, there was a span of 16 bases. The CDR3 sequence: CAISEDPREAHEQYF. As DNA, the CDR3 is TGTGCCATCAGTGAGGATCCGAGGGAGGCCCACGAGCAGTACTTC.

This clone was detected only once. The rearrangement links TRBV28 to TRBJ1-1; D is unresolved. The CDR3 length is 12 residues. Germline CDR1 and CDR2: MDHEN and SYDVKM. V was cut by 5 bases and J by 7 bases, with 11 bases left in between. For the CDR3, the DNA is TGTGCCAGCAGTCTTCGCGGCAATGAAGCTTTCTTT. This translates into CASSLRGNEAFF.